The clone carrying this T cell receptor (beta chain) showed up many times. The antigen remains unidentified. Relative to the germline gene, one junction end is altered; a read error may explain this. The data derive from a study of molecular identifiers for immune sequencing clone quantification. CDR3 size: 12 residues. CDR1 and CDR2 from the germline V gene are SEHNR and FQNEAQ (reference sequence). TCRdb itself ran the PCR reads through MiXCR, one entry per CDR3 protein. The data contain around 470,000 distinct CDR3 sequences, 20% to 25% of them seen just once; the ten biggest clones take up 0.7% to 0.95%. Study results and caveats: Beyond 20 RNA copies, clones held over 97% of effector molecules, compared with under 1% in naive cells.

This receptor was obtained from a human donor in good health. Some libraries in this study had Jurkat cell RNA spiked in. V usage is TRBV7-9 and J usage is TRBJ2-3; no firm D call. The material sequenced was naive CD8+ T cells from blood, with Jurkat cell RNA spiked in. Described subset: FACS-sorted CD8+CD4-CCR7+CD45RA+ naive T cells. The CDR3 nucleotides are TGCGCCAGCAGCCCCGGCACAGATACGCAGTATTTT. This encodes CASSPGTDTQYF.